This T cell receptor (beta chain) derives from a study of cytomegalovirus exposure and HLA in healthy donors. Whole-study context: Most donors, around 81% of approximately 400 genotyped, fell in the Caucasian-associated ancestry cluster. Study conclusions and caveats: Exclusion applied to some V segments, including TRBV6-2 and TRBV6-3, as they were indistinguishable.

Details on this clone: Its antigen remains unidentified.

Primers for the PCR totalled 60 Vbeta and 13 Jbeta. TCRdb's table, derived via immunoSEQ multiplex PCR, lists solely in-frame clones and lacks some. Of 100,000 to 150,000 clones listed, approximately 80% are singletons. Germline loops: CDR1 MGHRA, CDR2 YSYEKL. The junction had 11 bases not matched to a gene; V was cut back by 4 bases and J by 9 bases. This CDR3 spans 16 amino acids. The source is a man aged 25 to 40 in good health and CMV-seropositive. J is TRBJ2-3 and V is TRBV4-1, with 12 bases aligning to TRBD2. Sequencing used PBMCs. In DNA form, the CDR3 reads TGCGCCAGCAGCCCCCTAGCGGGAGGGGCGCTGGGGACGCAGTATTTT. Translation: CASSPLAGGALGTQYF.